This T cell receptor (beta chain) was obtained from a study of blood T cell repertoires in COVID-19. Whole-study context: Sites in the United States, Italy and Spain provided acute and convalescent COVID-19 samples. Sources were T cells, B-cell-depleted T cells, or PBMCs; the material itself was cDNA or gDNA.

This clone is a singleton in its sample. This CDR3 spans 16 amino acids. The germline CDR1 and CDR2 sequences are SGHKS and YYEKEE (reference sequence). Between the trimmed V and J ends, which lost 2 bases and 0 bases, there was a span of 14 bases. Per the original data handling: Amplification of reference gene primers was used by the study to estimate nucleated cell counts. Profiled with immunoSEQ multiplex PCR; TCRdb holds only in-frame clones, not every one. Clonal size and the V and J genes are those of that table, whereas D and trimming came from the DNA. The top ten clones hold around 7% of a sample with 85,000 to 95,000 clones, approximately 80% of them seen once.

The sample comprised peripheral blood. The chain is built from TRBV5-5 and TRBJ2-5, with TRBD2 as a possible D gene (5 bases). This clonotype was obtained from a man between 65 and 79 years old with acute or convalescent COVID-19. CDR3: CASSLPGYGDQETQYF. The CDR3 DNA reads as TGTGCCAGCAGCTTACCGGGGTACGGAGACCAAGAGACCCAGTACTTC.